This T cell receptor beta chain was captured by sequencing in a study of technical replicates of blood from a few donors. Sequencing was performed with immunoSEQ multiplex PCR; in TCRdb, only in-frame clones are kept and a portion is missing. Of some 90,000 clones in the sample, 85% to 95% were seen once. Trimming took 4 bases from V and 6 from J; bases not matched to a gene: 5. Germline V lookup: CDR1 MGHRA, CDR2 YSYEKL. This CDR3 has 14 residues. The clonotype comes from a human donor in good health. The chain is built from TRBV4-1 and TRBJ2-7; 11 bases line up with TRBD2. Sequenced input: T cells isolated from PBMCs. CDR3 DNA sequence: TGCGCCAGCAGCCCACTAGCGGGAGCCTTCGAGCAGTACTTC. It specifies CASSPLAGAFEQYF.